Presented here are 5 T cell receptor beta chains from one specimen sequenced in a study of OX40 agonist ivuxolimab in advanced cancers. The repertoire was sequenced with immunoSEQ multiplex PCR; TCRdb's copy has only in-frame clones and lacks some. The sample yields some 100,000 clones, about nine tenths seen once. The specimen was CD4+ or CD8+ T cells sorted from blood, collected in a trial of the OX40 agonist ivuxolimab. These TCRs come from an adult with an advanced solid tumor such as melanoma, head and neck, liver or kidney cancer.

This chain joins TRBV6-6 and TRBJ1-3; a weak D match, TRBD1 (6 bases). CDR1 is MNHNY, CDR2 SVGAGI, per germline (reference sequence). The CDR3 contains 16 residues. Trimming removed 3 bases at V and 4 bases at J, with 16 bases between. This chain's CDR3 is CASSYQLRTEGNTIYF. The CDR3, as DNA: TGTGCCAGCAGTTATCAGCTCCGGACAGAGGGAAACACCATATATTTT.

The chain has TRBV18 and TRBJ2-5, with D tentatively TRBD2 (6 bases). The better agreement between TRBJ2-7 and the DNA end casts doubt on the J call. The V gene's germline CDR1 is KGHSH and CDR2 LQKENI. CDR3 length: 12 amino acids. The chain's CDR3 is CASSPRRGEQYF. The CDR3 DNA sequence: TGTGCCAGCTCCCCCCGGCGGGGCGAGCAGTACTTC.

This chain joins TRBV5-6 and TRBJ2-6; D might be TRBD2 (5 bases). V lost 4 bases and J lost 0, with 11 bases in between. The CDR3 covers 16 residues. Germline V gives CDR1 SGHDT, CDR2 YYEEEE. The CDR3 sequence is CASSPQRRSGANVLTF. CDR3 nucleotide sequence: TGTGCCAGCAGCCCCCAGCGGCGCTCTGGGGCCAACGTCCTGACTTTC.

In nucleotides, the CDR3 is TGTGCCAGCAGCCCCCGGACGACTAGCGGGCATCAAGAGACCCAGTACTTC. Its translation: CASSPRTTSGHQETQYF. The genes are TRBV7-2 and TRBJ2-5; 10 bases are shared with TRBD2. The trim removed 5 bases at V and 2 bases at J, leaving 11 bases unmatched. The CDR3 runs 17 residues. Germline V gene lookup returns CDR1 SGHTA and CDR2 FQGNSA.

The CDR3 spells CASSSRVNQPQHF. The CDR3 DNA follows: TGTGCCAGCAGCTCGAGGGTAAATCAGCCCCAGCATTTT. This chain uses TRBV7-2 with TRBJ1-5; D gene ambiguous. The CDR3 contains 13 residues. CDR1 is SGHTA, CDR2 FQGNSA, per germline. Deletions cut 4 bases from V and 4 bases from J, with 8 bases between.